This TCR beta chain was documented in a study of memory CD4+ T cells and cytomegalovirus serostatus. The sort gate was single viable CD3+CD4+CD8-CD45RO+ cells for memory CD4+ T cells. This clone showed up just once. Profiled with immunoSEQ multiplex PCR; TCRdb holds only in-frame clones, not every one. The sample consists of about 75,000 clones, around 80% of them appearing once. Sample: memory CD4+ T cells from blood. This sequence was found in an adult in good health and CMV-seropositive.

CDR3 sequence reads: CASTLGAGDNYGYTF. The CDR3 nucleotides read TGCGCCAGCACCCTAGGGGCAGGGGATAACTATGGCTACACCTTC. This chain links TRBV5-1 with TRBJ1-2; possible D gene TRBD1, 6 bases. There are 15 residues in the CDR3. Trimming pared 6 bases from V and 1 base from J, leaving 16 bases between. The V gene's germline CDR1 is SGHRS and CDR2 YFSETQ.